The 25 T cell receptor beta chains presented below share a single source sample, sequenced in a study of patients and donors after allogeneic stem cell transplantation. TCRdb re-called the RT-PCR reads through MiXCR, storing one row per CDR3 protein. The repertoire has roughly 200,000 distinct CDR3 sequences, more than 35% of them found once; the top ten carry approximately 10%. What was sequenced was blood, either unsorted or a sorted T cell fraction (not recorded which). These receptors came from a human donor who was either an allogeneic HSCT recipient or a stem cell or donor lymphocyte infusion donor (not recorded which). It is not recorded whose cells these are; they may come from a transplant donor.

This clonotype was counted between two and nine times. This chain links TRBV5-6 with TRBJ1-1; D call uncertain. The length of the CDR3 is 13 residues. V was pared by 0 bases and J by 6 bases, with 9 bases between. CDR1 is SGHDT and CDR2 is YYEEEE in the germline V gene. The CDR3 region is CASSLAGIAEAFF. The CDR3 DNA sequence: TGTGCCAGCAGCTTGGCTGGGATCGCTGAAGCTTTCTTT. Combining the CDR3 with reference TRBV5-6 and TRBJ1-1 gives the whole variable domain DAGVTQSPTHLIKTRGQQVTLRCSPKSGHDTVSWYQQALGQGPQFIFQYYEEEERQRGNFPDRFSGHQFPNYSSELNVNALLLGDSALYLCASSLAGIAEAFFGQGTRLTVV.

The chain carries TRBV3-1 and TRBJ2-7; D might be TRBD2 (5 bases). The CDR3 covers 14 residues. Deletions cut 1 base from V and 2 bases from J, with 9 bases between. Germline CDR1 reads LGHDT; CDR2 reads YNNKEL (reference sequence). The CDR3 nucleotides read TGTGCCAGCAGCCAAGCAACTAGGCCCTACGAGCAGTACTTC. Translated, it gives CASSQATRPYEQYF.

The rearrangement links TRBV9 to TRBJ2-7, with D possibly TRBD1 on 5 matching bases. The V and J ends lost 0 bases and 2 bases respectively, with 9 bases between them. Germline-derived CDR1 and CDR2 are SGDLS and YYNGEE. The CDR3 runs 14 residues. CDR3: CASSVAPTAYEQYF. DNA for the CDR3: TGTGCCAGCAGCGTAGCCCCGACAGCCTACGAGCAGTACTTC.

In regard to this clonotype: Because the CDR3's place on the DNA is in doubt, the DNA is left out and the CDR3 is given as listed by TCRdb. The gene calls are TRBV6-1 and TRBJ2-3; the table assigns TRBD1, which was not confirmed against the DNA. The CDR3 region is 14 residues in length, termini included. Germline V CDR1 and CDR2: MNHNS, SASEGT. CDR3 region: CASILGQTTDTQYF.

The rearrangement uses TRBV18 and TRBJ1-3; 12 bases line up with TRBD1. Germline CDR1 KGHSH, CDR2 LQKENI. Losses at the gene ends were 3 bases for V and 4 bases for J; bases not matched to a gene: 7. The CDR3 loop spans 17 amino acids. In nucleotides, the CDR3 is TGTGCCAGCTCACCTACCTCCGGGACAGGGGGCGGAAACACCATATATTTT. This translates into CASSPTSGTGGGNTIYF. Using reference TRBV18 and TRBJ1-3 for the parts outside the CDR3, the full variable domain is NAGVMQNPRHLVRRRGQEARLRCSPMKGHSHVYWYRQLPEEGLKFMVYLQKENIIDESGMPKERFSAEFPKEGPSILRIQQVVRGDSAAYFCASSPTSGTGGGNTIYFGEGSWLTVV.

This clonotype appeared a few times. The CDR3: CASSFGNTRQETQYF. In DNA form, the CDR3 reads TGCGCCAGCAGCTTCGGGAACACTCGACAAGAGACCCAGTACTTC. The genes are TRBV5-1 and TRBJ2-5, with D maybe TRBD2 (5 bases). Between the trimmed V and J ends, which lost 2 bases and 2 bases, there was a span of 13 bases. This CDR3 has 15 amino acids. Per germline, CDR1 SGHRS and CDR2 YFSETQ.

This chain links TRBV12-3 or TRBV12-4 with TRBJ1-2; D gene ambiguous. V was clipped by 7 bases and J by 1 base, with 7 bases between them. The CDR3 is made up of 12 amino acids. CDR3 sequence (DNA): TGTGCCAGCACCAGAGTTAACTATGGCTACACCTTC. Protein: CASTRVNYGYTF.

The sample holds a few counts of this clonotype. V is TRBV4-2 and J is TRBJ1-2; a weak D match, TRBD1 (5 bases). Germline values: CDR1 LGHNA, CDR2 YNFKEQ. The V and J ends lost 4 bases and 1 base respectively, with 16 bases between them. The CDR3 is 16 amino acids. CDR3 in amino acids: CASSPQPDSFNYGYTF. For the CDR3, the DNA is TGTGCCAGCAGCCCTCAACCCGACAGCTTTAACTATGGCTACACCTTC.

This clonotype was seen a handful of times. The rearrangement joins TRBV5-5 to TRBJ1-1; perhaps TRBD1 as D (5 bases). Per the germline V gene, CDR1 is SGHKS and CDR2 is YYEKEE (reference sequence). Trimming cost V 2 bases and J 8 bases, with 13 bases left between them. This CDR3 contains 13 residues. DNA of the CDR3: TGTGCCAGCAGCTTTCAGGGCCCTCTCGAAGCTTTCTTT. Translation: CASSFQGPLEAFF.

This clonotype was observed a handful of times. J is TRBJ1-1 and V is TRBV12-3 or TRBV12-4, with TRBD1 identical over 7 bases. V shed 7 bases and J 11 bases; nucleotides not matched to a gene: 7. The CDR3 is 11 amino acids. As DNA, the CDR3 is TGTGCCAGCATCCAGAGGGGGCTTGCTTTCTTT. Protein: CASIQRGLAFF.

To note about this clonotype: At one end the junction does not follow the germline gene, possibly because of a read error. V gene TRBV27 combines with J gene TRBJ2-7, with a tentative D call TRBD2 (7 bases). The CDR3 runs to 15 residues. Germline CDR1 and CDR2: MNHEY and SMNVEV (reference sequence). The DNA for the CDR3 is TGTGTCAGCAGTTTTCTAAGGGGGGGTGCCTACGAGCAGTACTTC. Protein sequence: CVSSFLRGGAYEQYF.

This clonotype turned up a few times. This rearrangement joins TRBV7-9 to TRBJ1-1; a possible D gene is TRBD1 (5 bases). V was trimmed by 7 bases and J by 5 bases, leaving 17 bases between them. Germline V gives CDR1 SEHNR, CDR2 FQNEAQ (reference sequence). This CDR3 comprises 14 residues. The CDR3 DNA reads as TGTGCCAGCACCCCCGGCAGGGTGATAACTGAAGCTTTCTTT. Translation gives CASTPGRVITEAFF.

The V gene is TRBV10-3, the J gene TRBJ1-1; the match to TRBD1 covers 8 bases. CDR1 is ENHRY and CDR2 is SYGVKD in the germline V gene. The V gene end was trimmed by 6 bases and the J gene end by 6 bases; junction bases not matched to a gene: 3. CDR3 size: 12 residues. The CDR3 sequence is CAISVQGAEAFF. In DNA, the CDR3 is TGTGCCATCAGCGTACAGGGGGCTGAAGCTTTCTTT.

The rearrangement links TRBV10-3 to TRBJ1-1, with TRBD1 as a possible D gene (5 bases). From germline, CDR1 is ENHRY and CDR2 SYGVKD. V was pared by 2 bases and J by 5 bases, with 6 bases between. The CDR3 covers 12 residues. CDR3 nucleotides: TGTGCCATCAGTGAGGGGGGGACTGAAGCTTTCTTT. This gives the protein CAISEGGTEAFF.

This clonotype was detected only a few times. The rearrangement links TRBV6-1 to TRBJ1-3, with D possibly being TRBD1 (5 bases). The ends were cut back, 2 bases at V and 1 base at J, with 9 bases in the middle. The CDR3 is made up of 15 amino acids. CDR1 MNHNS and CDR2 SASEGT come from the germline V gene. The DNA of the CDR3 is TGTGCCAGCAGTGAATCCGGGGGGTCTGGAAACACCATATATTTT. Translation: CASSESGGSGNTIYF.

This chain links TRBV25-1 with TRBJ1-2; 7 nucleotides line up with TRBD1. The V and J ends lost 4 bases and 0 bases, in that order; junction bases with no gene match: 5. CDR3 length equals 15 residues. Germline loops: CDR1 MGHDK, CDR2 SYGVNS. In nucleotides, the CDR3 is TGTGCCAGCAGTGCCACAGGGGTCGCTAACTATGGCTACACCTTC. It is translated as CASSATGVANYGYTF.

The rearrangement joins TRBV19 to TRBJ2-5; no clear D. Germline CDR1 and CDR2: LNHDA and SQIVND (reference sequence). The CDR3 is 13 amino acids. Trimming took off 3 bases at V and 3 bases at J, with 8 bases between the two ends. The CDR3 here is CASSMNREETQYF. CDR3 DNA: TGTGCCAGTAGTATGAATCGGGAAGAGACCCAGTACTTC.

This clonotype was seen a few times. The rearrangement links TRBV15 to TRBJ1-4; 7 nucleotides line up with TRBD1. The germline V gene has CDR1 LNHNV and CDR2 YYDKDF (reference sequence). V was clipped by 3 bases and J by 8 bases; unmatched bases: 12. The CDR3 spans 16 residues. CDR3 protein: CATSSGGGLTSEKLFF. The CDR3 DNA is TGTGCCACCAGCAGCGGAGGGGGCCTGACGTCAGAAAAACTGTTTTTT. Full variable domain (rest looked up from reference TRBV15 and TRBJ1-4): DAMVIQNPRYQVTQFGKPVTLSCSQTLNHNVMYWYQQKSSQAPKLLFHYYDKDFNNEADTPDNFQSRRPNTSFCFLDIRSPGLGDTAMYLCATSSGGGLTSEKLFFGSGTQLSVL.

This clonotype was seen ten or more times. The V call is TRBV7-8, the J call TRBJ1-6; D gene uncertain. Germline lookup yields CDR1 SGHVS and CDR2 FQNEAQ. This CDR3 has 15 amino acids. Trimming took off 4 bases at V and 8 bases at J, with 15 bases between the two ends. DNA for the CDR3: TGTGCCAGCAGCTCCCCGGGTTTGAGGGATTCACCCCTCCACTTT. It codes for CASSSPGLRDSPLHF.

The chain employs TRBV5-1 and TRBJ1-6, with D tentatively TRBD1 (6 bases). Per the germline V gene, CDR1 is SGHRS and CDR2 is YFSETQ. V gave up 4 bases and J gave up 6 bases, with 14 bases separating them. The CDR3 contains 15 residues. CDR3 nucleotide sequence: TGCGCCAGCAGCCCAGGGACAAAAGTTAATTCACCCCTCCACTTT. Translated, it gives CASSPGTKVNSPLHF.

This clonotype has more than one count but fewer than ten. The rearrangement links TRBV20-1 to TRBJ1-6; D gene ambiguous. Germline V gene data show CDR1 as DFQATT and CDR2 as SNEGSKA (reference sequence). The CDR3 covers 13 residues. For the CDR3, the DNA is TGCAGCTCCAGACGCTCCTATAATTCACCCCTCCACTTT. It codes for CSSRRSYNSPLHF.

This clonotype has more than one count but fewer than ten. V is TRBV28 and J is TRBJ2-7; 11 bases are a match to TRBD1. Trimming cost V 3 bases and J 4 bases; bases outside gene matches: 2. CDR1 and CDR2 (germline): MDHEN, SYDVKM. The CDR3 has 14 amino acids. CDR3 residues: CASSFGTGGYEQYF. The CDR3 region has the DNA TGTGCCAGCAGTTTTGGGACAGGGGGATACGAGCAGTACTTC.

Only a few counts were recorded for this clonotype. The chain has TRBV6-2 or TRBV6-3 and TRBJ1-5; D perhaps matches TRBD1 (5 bases). The V gene lost 7 bases and the J gene lost 6 bases, with 16 bases spanning the gap. Per germline, CDR1 MNHEY and CDR2 SVGEGT. The CDR3 has 14 amino acids. In DNA form, the CDR3 reads TGTGCCAGCACTACAGGCTCTTGGGCTCAGCCCCAGCATTTT. The encoded protein is CASTTGSWAQPQHF.

This chain connects TRBV28 to TRBJ2-3, with a tentative D call TRBD1 (5 bases). The CDR3 has 14 residues. Germline lookup yields CDR1 MDHEN and CDR2 SYDVKM. The V end lost 6 bases, the J end lost 5 bases, and 15 bases lay between the germline ends. The CDR3 DNA is TGTGCCAGCAGCCGACAGTTCTCACAAGATACGCAGTATTTT. It yields the protein CASSRQFSQDTQYF.

This chain uses TRBV11-2 with TRBJ1-6, with a weak D call TRBD1 (5 bases). Per the germline V gene, CDR1 is SGHAT and CDR2 is FQNNGV. V lost 5 bases and J 8 bases, leaving 25 bases between the germline ends. The CDR3 contains 18 residues. CDR3 sequence (DNA): TGTGCCAGCAGCCAAGACTACGGGACTCCGGACGAACATTCACCCCTCCACTTT. Protein product: CASSQDYGTPDEHSPLHF.